This entry lists 26 T cell receptor beta chains sequenced from one sample in a study of blood T cells in healthy people across ages. The authors ran a second PCR of 7 to 11 cycles using a sample-barcoded 5' primer and a J-beta primer mix. TCRdb processed the 5' RACE reads anew with MiXCR; each CDR3 protein has one entry. The data contain fewer than 2,000,000 distinct CDR3 sequences, roughly two fifths of them singletons. The sequencing sample was made of blood. Receptors were obtained from a human donor in good health.

This chain joins TRBV24-1 and TRBJ1-1; D is unclear. V shed 2 bases and J shed 4 bases, with 7 bases lying between them. Germline lookup yields CDR1 KGHDR and CDR2 SFDVKD. CDR3 length: 13 residues. The DNA of the CDR3 is TGTGCCACCAGTGATTCGATTCTCACTGAAGCTTTCTTT. Translating gives CATSDSILTEAFF.

In this sample, this clonotype turned up many times. A much larger clone differs by one base, so this may be a read error. This chain connects TRBV4-3 to TRBJ2-6, with D possibly matching TRBD2 (6 bases). The CDR3 sequence is 16 residues long. The V end was cut by 0 bases, the J end by 1 base, with 7 bases between. Looked up from germline, CDR1 is LGHNA and CDR2 is YSLEER. The CDR3 here is CASSQDAGSGANVLTF. CDR3 in DNA: TGCGCCAGCAGCCAAGATGCGGGATCTGGGGCCAACGTCCTGACTTTC.

The chain combines TRBV15 with TRBJ2-1, with 8 nucleotides matching TRBD1. Germline V CDR1 and CDR2: LNHNV, YYDKDF (reference sequence). The CDR3 is made up of 16 amino acids. The junction had 11 bases not matched to a gene; V was cut back by 3 bases and J by 7 bases. CDR3 protein: CATSSLYGQGPNEQFF. In DNA form, the CDR3 reads TGTGCCACCAGCAGCCTTTACGGACAGGGACCAAATGAGCAGTTCTTC.

The chain carries TRBV20-1 and TRBJ2-1, with D perhaps matching TRBD2 (6 bases). Trimming removed 2 bases from V and 4 bases from J, with 15 bases in between. The CDR3 has 15 residues. Germline V lookup: CDR1 DFQATT, CDR2 SNEGSKA (reference sequence). CDR3 residues: CSARFRGTYYNEQFF. CDR3 sequence (DNA): TGCAGTGCTAGATTCCGGGGGACCTATTACAATGAGCAGTTCTTC.

The CDR3 sequence: CASSFRLGAPEQFF. The CDR3 nucleotides read TGTGCCAGCAGCTTCAGATTAGGGGCCCCTGAGCAGTTCTTC. The genes are TRBV7-7 and TRBJ2-1; a possible D gene is TRBD1 (5 bases). The ends were cut back, 3 bases at V and 9 bases at J, with 15 bases in the middle. The germline V gene has CDR1 SSHAT and CDR2 FNYEAQ (reference sequence). The CDR3 sequence is 14 residues long.

This clonotype was counted between two and nine times. The chain is built from TRBV5-1 and TRBJ2-7, with D possibly being TRBD1 (7 bases). In germline, CDR1 is SGHRS, CDR2 YFSETQ. Trimming took 4 bases from V and 2 from J, leaving 22 bases between them. The CDR3 is 17 residues long. As DNA, the CDR3 is TGCGCCAGCAGCCAGACAGGGACTCTCTTCCGTACCTACGAGCAGTACTTC. Translated, it gives CASSQTGTLFRTYEQYF.

This clonotype was detected only a few times. The chain carries TRBV6-6 and TRBJ1-4, with unresolved D. Germline-derived CDR1 and CDR2 are MNHNY and SVGAGI (reference sequence). The CDR3 contains 15 residues. Trimming shortened V by 2 bases and J by 3 bases, and 10 bases separated the two germline ends. As DNA, the CDR3 is TGTGCCAGCAGTTACACCGGGGAGGCTAATGAAAAACTGTTTTTT. It is translated as CASSYTGEANEKLFF.

The chain is built from TRBV6-6 and TRBJ1-1; D not resolved. V was shortened by 4 bases and J by 10 bases, with 13 bases between the two germline ends. The CDR3 has 12 amino acids. Germline V gives CDR1 MNHNY, CDR2 SVGAGI (reference sequence). CDR3 sequence (DNA): TGTGCCAGCAGTTCCCGAACCTCCTTAGCTTTCTTT. It yields the protein CASSSRTSLAFF.

This clonotype was counted a few times. The V gene is TRBV10-3, the J gene TRBJ1-2; D is undetermined. With 0 bases removed from V and 5 bases from J, the gap between germline ends came to 7 bases. CDR1 and CDR2 (germline): ENHRY, SYGVKD. The CDR3 is 13 amino acids. CDR3 bases: TGTGCCATCAGTGAGTCGAAAGGGTATGGCTACACCTTC. It yields the protein CAISESKGYGYTF.

This clonotype was detected ten times or more. The rearrangement links TRBV7-9 to TRBJ1-2; a possible D gene is TRBD1 (5 bases). The CDR3 extends over 12 amino acids. The germline V gene encodes CDR1 SEHNR and CDR2 FQNEAQ (reference sequence). Trimming took 5 bases from V and 8 from J, leaving 12 bases between them. CDR3 DNA: TGTGCCAGCAGCCCCCAGGGTGGCGGCTACACCTTC. Amino acid sequence: CASSPQGGGYTF.

V is TRBV7-2 and J is TRBJ1-5; no firm D call. V was clipped by 5 bases and J by 1 base, with 12 bases between them. The germline gives CDR1 SGHTA, CDR2 FQGNSA. This CDR3 region has 15 residues. CDR3 in amino acids: CASSRSSSSNQPQHF. The CDR3, as DNA: TGTGCCAGCAGCCGTTCCTCCAGCAGCAATCAGCCCCAGCATTTT.

Note on this clonotype: A clone one base away is much larger, so this may be a read error. The J gene is TRBJ2-7, the V gene TRBV10-3, with D possibly being TRBD1 (5 bases). There are 14 residues in the CDR3. The germline V gene encodes CDR1 ENHRY and CDR2 SYGVKD. V shed 4 bases and J shed 1 base, with 11 bases lying between them. The CDR3 is CAISGLGESYEQYF. CDR3 in DNA: TGTGCCATCAGTGGTTTAGGGGAATCCTACGAGCAGTACTTC.

This clonotype was picked up a small number of times. The gene calls are TRBV20-1 and TRBJ2-7, with D possibly TRBD2 on 6 matching bases. Trimming shortened V by 6 bases and J by 4 bases, and 10 bases separated the two germline ends. The V gene's germline CDR1 is DFQATT and CDR2 SNEGSKA (reference sequence). The CDR3 is 11 residues long. As DNA, the CDR3 is TGCAGTGCGTACGGGAGATACGAGCAGTACTTC. It yields the protein CSAYGRYEQYF.

The sample holds a few counts of this clonotype. This sequence joins TRBV7-2 and TRBJ2-5; 10 bases align to TRBD2. Germline trimming cut 4 bases from V and 5 bases from J; bases unmatched to any gene: 22. The V gene's germline CDR1 is SGHTA and CDR2 FQGNSA. The CDR3 extends over 20 amino acids. CDR3 sequence (DNA): TGTGCCAGCAGCTGGCTTATGGTAGCGGGGGGCGGACGAAACGGGGAGACCCAGTACTTC. It is translated as CASSWLMVAGGGRNGETQYF. Looking up the rest from reference TRBV7-2 and TRBJ2-5 gives the full variable domain: GAGVSQSPSNKVTEKGKDVELRCDPISGHTALYWYRQSLGQGLEFLIYFQGNSAPDKSGLPSDRFSAERTGGSVSTLTIQRTQQEDSAVYLCASSWLMVAGGGRNGETQYFGPGTRLLVL.

This clonotype showed up just a few times. This chain connects TRBV12-3 or TRBV12-4 to TRBJ1-2, with D possibly TRBD1 on 5 matching bases. The CDR3 sequence is 14 residues long. V was trimmed by 5 bases and J by 4 bases, leaving 14 bases between them. The CDR3, as DNA: TGTGCCAGCAGTCGGACCGGGACGAGCTATGGCTACACCTTC. Protein sequence: CASSRTGTSYGYTF.

The sample holds a few counts of this clonotype. This chain's CDR3 is CASTPDYSYNEQFF. In nucleotides, the CDR3 is TGTGCCAGCACTCCCGACTACTCCTACAATGAGCAGTTCTTC. V is TRBV4-2 and J is TRBJ2-1, with D perhaps TRBD2 (5 bases). CDR3 length equals 14 residues. Germline loops: CDR1 LGHNA, CDR2 YNFKEQ. Trimming took 7 bases from V and 0 from J, leaving 10 bases between them.

This clonotype was detected once. J is TRBJ2-7 and V is TRBV25-1; no reliable D call. CDR3 length equals 14 residues. Trimming left V 1 base short and J 2 bases short, with 9 bases between. The germline V gene has CDR1 MGHDK and CDR2 SYGVNS. Here the CDR3 reads CASSESLITYEQYF. The DNA of the CDR3 is TGTGCCAGCAGTGAATCCCTTATTACCTACGAGCAGTACTTC.

The chain is built from TRBV4-3 and TRBJ1-2; D gene uncertain. V lost 3 bases and J 4 bases, leaving 18 bases between the germline ends. This CDR3 has 16 amino acids. Germline assignment: CDR1 LGHNA and CDR2 YSLEER. CDR3 nucleotides: TGCGCCAGCAGCCAGGAAGGGTGGAATAGGACCTATGGCTACACCTTC. This codes for CASSQEGWNRTYGYTF.

This chain uses TRBV7-9 with TRBJ2-1; TRBD2 matches at 15 bases. Per germline, CDR1 SEHNR and CDR2 FQNEAQ (reference sequence). CDR3 length: 18 residues. Losses at the gene ends were 8 bases for V and 0 bases for J; bases not matched to a gene: 8. The CDR3: CASLGLAGGYSSYNEQFF. In nucleotides, the CDR3 is TGTGCCAGCCTGGGACTAGCGGGGGGATATAGCTCCTACAATGAGCAGTTCTTC.

The rearrangement uses TRBV7-2 and TRBJ2-1, with a weak D call TRBD1 (5 bases). The CDR3 totals 15 residues. Germline V CDR1 and CDR2: SGHTA, FQGNSA. V lost 2 bases to trimming and J lost 4 bases, with 12 bases between them. The CDR3: CASSLQDIEYNEQFF. The CDR3 DNA sequence: TGTGCCAGCAGCTTACAGGACATAGAATACAATGAGCAGTTCTTC.

This chain uses TRBV4-1 with TRBJ2-5, with D possibly matching TRBD1 (5 bases). Trimming removed 0 bases from V and 7 bases from J, with 12 bases in between. From germline, CDR1 is MGHRA and CDR2 YSYEKL. This CDR3 is built from 14 residues. DNA of the CDR3: TGCGCCAGCAGCCAAGATCGGAAAACAGGGACCCAGTACTTC. Translation gives CASSQDRKTGTQYF.

In this sample, this clonotype turned up a few times. The chain recombines TRBV4-3 with TRBJ1-2, with D unclear. Germline V CDR1 and CDR2: LGHNA, YSLEER. There are 16 residues in the CDR3. Trimming removed 0 bases from V and 4 bases from J, with 15 bases in between. CDR3 nucleotides: TGCGCCAGCAGCCAAGACTACGCAGCGGGCGGCTATGGCTACACCTTC. Its translation is CASSQDYAAGGYGYTF.

The chain has TRBV27 and TRBJ1-1; the D is unclear. The CDR3 has 13 residues. Germline V gene data show CDR1 as MNHEY and CDR2 as SMNVEV (reference sequence). V was pared by 8 bases and J by 0 bases, with 10 bases between. CDR3 protein: CASRAFMNTEAFF. In DNA, the CDR3 is TGTGCCAGCCGCGCTTTCATGAACACTGAAGCTTTCTTT.

V and J are TRBV24-1 and TRBJ2-1; D is perhaps TRBD2 (5 bases). This CDR3 spans 13 amino acids. Trimming took off 2 bases at V and 8 bases at J, with 9 bases between the two ends. Looked up from germline, CDR1 is KGHDR and CDR2 is SFDVKD. Here the CDR3 DNA reads TGTGCCACCAGTGATTGGGGAGACGATGAGCAGTTCTTC. Translated: CATSDWGDDEQFF.

The V call is TRBV29-1, the J call TRBJ2-1, with D hard to call. V shed 7 bases and J shed 5 bases, with 15 bases lying between them. The germline gives CDR1 SQVTM, CDR2 ANQGSEA. This CDR3 spans 13 amino acids. CDR3 DNA sequence: TGCAGCGCCGGGTTTACTGCAGACAATGAGCAGTTCTTC. Its translation is CSAGFTADNEQFF.

This clonotype was detected a few times. The V gene is TRBV20-1, the J gene TRBJ2-4; D gene uncertain. The J call may be mistaken, given a closer DNA end match to TRBJ2-7. Germline CDR1 reads DFQATT; CDR2 reads SNEGSKA (reference sequence). This CDR3 is built from 15 residues. CDR3 protein: CSAPIPGLEDYEQYF. The CDR3 region has the DNA TGCAGTGCTCCTATACCTGGGCTAGAAGACTACGAGCAGTACTTC.